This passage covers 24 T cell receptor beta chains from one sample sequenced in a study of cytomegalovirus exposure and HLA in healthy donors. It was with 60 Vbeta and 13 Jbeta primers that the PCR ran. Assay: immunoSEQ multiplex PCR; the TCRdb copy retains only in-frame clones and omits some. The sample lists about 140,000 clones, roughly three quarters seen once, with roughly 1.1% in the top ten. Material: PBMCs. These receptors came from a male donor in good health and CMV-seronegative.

The DNA for the CDR3 is TGTGCCAGTAGATCCACCGGGAGCTATGGCTACACCTTC. Translating it yields CASRSTGSYGYTF. The J gene is TRBJ1-2, the V gene TRBV19; D is unresolved. The germline gives CDR1 LNHDA, CDR2 SQIVND (reference sequence). Trimming took 6 bases from V and 4 from J, leaving 12 bases between them. This CDR3 has 13 residues. Combining the CDR3 with reference TRBV19 and TRBJ1-2 gives the whole variable domain DGGITQSPKYLFRKEGQNVTLSCEQNLNHDAMYWYRQDPGQGLRLIYYSQIVNDFQKGDIAEGYSVSREKKESFPLTVTSAQKNPTAFYLCASRSTGSYGYTFGSGTRLTVV.

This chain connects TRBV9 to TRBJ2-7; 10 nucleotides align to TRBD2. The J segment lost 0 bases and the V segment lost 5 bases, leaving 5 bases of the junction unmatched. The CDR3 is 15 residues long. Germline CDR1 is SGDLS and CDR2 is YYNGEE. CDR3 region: CASSERGGLSYEQYF. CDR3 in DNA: TGTGCCAGCAGTGAGCGGGGGGGCCTCTCCTACGAGCAGTACTTC.

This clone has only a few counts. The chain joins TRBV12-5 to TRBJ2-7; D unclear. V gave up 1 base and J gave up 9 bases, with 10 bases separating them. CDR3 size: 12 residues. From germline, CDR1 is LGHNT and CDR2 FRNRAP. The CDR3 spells CASGLGYSGQYF. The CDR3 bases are TGTGCTAGTGGTTTGGGGTATTCAGGGCAGTACTTC.

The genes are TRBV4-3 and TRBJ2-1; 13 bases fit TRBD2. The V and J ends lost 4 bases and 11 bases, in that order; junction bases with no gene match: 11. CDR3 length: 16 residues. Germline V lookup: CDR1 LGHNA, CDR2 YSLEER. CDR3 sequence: CASSPGTSGVHSKQFF. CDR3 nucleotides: TGCGCCAGCAGCCCCGGGACTAGCGGGGTCCACAGCAAGCAGTTCTTC.

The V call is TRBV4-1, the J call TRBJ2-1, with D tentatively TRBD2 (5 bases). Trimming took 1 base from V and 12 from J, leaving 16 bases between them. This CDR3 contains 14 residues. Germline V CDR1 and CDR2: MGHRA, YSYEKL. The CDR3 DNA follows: TGCGCCAGCAGCCAAGGAGGAGGAGCCCAAAGGCAGTTCTTC. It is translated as CASSQGGGAQRQFF.

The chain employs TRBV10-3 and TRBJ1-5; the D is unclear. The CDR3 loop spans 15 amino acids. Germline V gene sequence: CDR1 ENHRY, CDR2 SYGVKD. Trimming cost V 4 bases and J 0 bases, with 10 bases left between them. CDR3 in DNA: TGTGCCATCAGTGGGGAGCTGTATAGCAATCAGCCCCAGCATTTT. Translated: CAISGELYSNQPQHF.

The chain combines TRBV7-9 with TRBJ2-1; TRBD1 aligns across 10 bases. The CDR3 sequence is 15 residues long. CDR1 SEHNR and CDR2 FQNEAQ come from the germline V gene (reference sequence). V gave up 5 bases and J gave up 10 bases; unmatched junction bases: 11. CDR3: CASSPGTDRGREQFF. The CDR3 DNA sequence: TGTGCCAGCAGCCCAGGCACCGACAGGGGGCGGGAGCAGTTCTTC.

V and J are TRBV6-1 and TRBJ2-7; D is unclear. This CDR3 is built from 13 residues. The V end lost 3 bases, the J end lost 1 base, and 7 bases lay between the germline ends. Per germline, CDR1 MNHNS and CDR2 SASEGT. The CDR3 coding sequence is TGTGCCAGCAGTGAGGGCACTTCCTACGAGCAGTACTTC. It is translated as CASSEGTSYEQYF.

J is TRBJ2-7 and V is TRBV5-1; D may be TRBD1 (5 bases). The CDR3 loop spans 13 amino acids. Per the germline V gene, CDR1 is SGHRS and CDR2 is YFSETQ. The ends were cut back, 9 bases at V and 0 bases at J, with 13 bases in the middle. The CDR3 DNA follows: TGCGCCACCAGGGCCCCATCCTCCTACGAGCAGTACTTC. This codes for CATRAPSSYEQYF.

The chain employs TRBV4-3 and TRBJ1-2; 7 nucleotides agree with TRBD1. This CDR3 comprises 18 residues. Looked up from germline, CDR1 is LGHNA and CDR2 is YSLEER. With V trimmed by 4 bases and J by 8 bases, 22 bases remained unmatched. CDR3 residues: CASSPRTGGEGGDWGYTF. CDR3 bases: TGCGCCAGCAGCCCCAGGACAGGAGGAGAGGGTGGGGACTGGGGCTACACCTTC.

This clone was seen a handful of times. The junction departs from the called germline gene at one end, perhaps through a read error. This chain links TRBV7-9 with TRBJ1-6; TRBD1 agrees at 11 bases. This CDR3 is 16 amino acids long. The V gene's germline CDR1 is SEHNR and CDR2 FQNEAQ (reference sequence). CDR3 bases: TGCGCCAGCAGCCAAGATTCAGGGACAGGGGGGTCACCCCTCCACTTT. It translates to CASSQDSGTGGSPLHF.

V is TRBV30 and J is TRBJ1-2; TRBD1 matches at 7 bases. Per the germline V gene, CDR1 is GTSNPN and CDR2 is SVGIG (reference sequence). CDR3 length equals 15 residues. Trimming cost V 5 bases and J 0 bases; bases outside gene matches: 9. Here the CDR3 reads CAWGGTAITNYGYTF. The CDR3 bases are TGTGCCTGGGGGGGGACAGCTATAACTAACTATGGCTACACCTTC.

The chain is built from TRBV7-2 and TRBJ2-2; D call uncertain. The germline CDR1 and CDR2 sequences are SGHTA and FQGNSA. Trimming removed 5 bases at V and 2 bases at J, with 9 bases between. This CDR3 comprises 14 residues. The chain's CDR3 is CASSVLVNTGELFF. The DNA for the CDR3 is TGTGCCAGCAGCGTACTGGTTAACACCGGGGAGCTGTTTTTT.

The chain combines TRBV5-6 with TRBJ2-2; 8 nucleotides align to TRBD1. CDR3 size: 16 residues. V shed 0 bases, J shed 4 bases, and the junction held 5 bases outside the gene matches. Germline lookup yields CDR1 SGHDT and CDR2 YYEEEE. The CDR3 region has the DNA TGTGCCAGCAGCTTGGTGGACAGGGTGGCCACCGGGGAGCTGTTTTTT. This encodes CASSLVDRVATGELFF.

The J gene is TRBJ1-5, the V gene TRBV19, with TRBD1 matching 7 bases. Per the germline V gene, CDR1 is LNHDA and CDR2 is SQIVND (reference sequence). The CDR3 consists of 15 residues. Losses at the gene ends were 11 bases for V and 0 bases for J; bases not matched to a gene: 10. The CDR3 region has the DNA TGTGCCGCCGGGACAGAGCTCTATAGCAATCAGCCCCAGCATTTT. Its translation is CAAGTELYSNQPQHF.

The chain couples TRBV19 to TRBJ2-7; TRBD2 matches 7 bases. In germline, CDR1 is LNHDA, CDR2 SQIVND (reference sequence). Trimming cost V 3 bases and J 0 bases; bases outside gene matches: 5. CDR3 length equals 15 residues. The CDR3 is CASSMAGDSSYEQYF. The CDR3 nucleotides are TGTGCCAGTAGTATGGCGGGAGATAGCTCCTACGAGCAGTACTTC.

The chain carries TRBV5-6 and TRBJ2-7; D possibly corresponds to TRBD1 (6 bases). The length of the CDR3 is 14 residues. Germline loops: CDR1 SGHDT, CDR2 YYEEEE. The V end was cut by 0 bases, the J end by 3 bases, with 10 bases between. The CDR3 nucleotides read TGTGCCAGCAGCTTGGGCCCACAGGGCTACGAGCAGTACTTC. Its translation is CASSLGPQGYEQYF. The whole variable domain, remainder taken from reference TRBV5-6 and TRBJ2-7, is DAGVTQSPTHLIKTRGQQVTLRCSPKSGHDTVSWYQQALGQGPQFIFQYYEEEERQRGNFPDRFSGHQFPNYSSELNVNALLLGDSALYLCASSLGPQGYEQYFGPGTRLTVT.

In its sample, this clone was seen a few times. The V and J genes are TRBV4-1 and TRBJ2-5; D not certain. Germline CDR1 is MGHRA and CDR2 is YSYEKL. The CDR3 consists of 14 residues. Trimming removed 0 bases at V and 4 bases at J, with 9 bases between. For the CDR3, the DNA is TGCGCCAGCAGCCAAGAATACTACTCAGAGACCCAGTACTTC. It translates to CASSQEYYSETQYF.

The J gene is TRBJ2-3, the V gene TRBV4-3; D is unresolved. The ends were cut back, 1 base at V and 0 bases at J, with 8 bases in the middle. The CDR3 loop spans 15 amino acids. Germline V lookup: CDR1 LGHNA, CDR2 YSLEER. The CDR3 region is CASSQAQLSTDTQYF. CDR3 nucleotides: TGCGCCAGCAGCCAAGCACAGCTTAGCACAGATACGCAGTATTTT.

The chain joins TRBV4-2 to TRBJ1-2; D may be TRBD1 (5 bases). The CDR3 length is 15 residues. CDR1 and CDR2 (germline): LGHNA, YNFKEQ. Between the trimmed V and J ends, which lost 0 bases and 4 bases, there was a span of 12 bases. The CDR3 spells CASSQEPGNPYGYTF. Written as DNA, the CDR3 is TGTGCCAGCAGCCAAGAGCCAGGGAACCCCTATGGCTACACCTTC.

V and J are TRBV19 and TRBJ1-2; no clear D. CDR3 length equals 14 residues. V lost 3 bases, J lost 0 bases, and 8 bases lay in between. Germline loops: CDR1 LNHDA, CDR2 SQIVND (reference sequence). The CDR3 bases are TGTGCCAGTAGTATTCCTCTTACTAACTATGGCTACACCTTC. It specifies CASSIPLTNYGYTF.

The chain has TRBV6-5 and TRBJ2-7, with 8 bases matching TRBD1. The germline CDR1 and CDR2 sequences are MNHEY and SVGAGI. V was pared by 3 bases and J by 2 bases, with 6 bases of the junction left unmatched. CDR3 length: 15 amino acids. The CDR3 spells CASSYAGTGTYEQYF. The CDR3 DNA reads TGTGCCAGCAGTTATGCCGGGACAGGAACCTACGAGCAGTACTTC.

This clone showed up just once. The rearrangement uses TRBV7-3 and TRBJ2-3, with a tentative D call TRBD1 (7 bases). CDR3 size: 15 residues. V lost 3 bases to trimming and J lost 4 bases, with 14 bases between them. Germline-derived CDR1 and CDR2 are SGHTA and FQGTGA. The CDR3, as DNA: TGTGCCAGCAGCTTCAGGGGGGAGGTCGCAGATACGCAGTATTTT. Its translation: CASSFRGEVADTQYF.

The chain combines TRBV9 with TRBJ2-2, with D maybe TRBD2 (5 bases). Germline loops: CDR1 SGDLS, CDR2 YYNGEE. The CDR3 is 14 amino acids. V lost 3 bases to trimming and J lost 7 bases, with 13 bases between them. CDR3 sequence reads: CASSALGKNGELFF. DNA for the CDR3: TGTGCCAGCAGCGCACTCGGGAAGAACGGGGAGCTGTTTTTT.